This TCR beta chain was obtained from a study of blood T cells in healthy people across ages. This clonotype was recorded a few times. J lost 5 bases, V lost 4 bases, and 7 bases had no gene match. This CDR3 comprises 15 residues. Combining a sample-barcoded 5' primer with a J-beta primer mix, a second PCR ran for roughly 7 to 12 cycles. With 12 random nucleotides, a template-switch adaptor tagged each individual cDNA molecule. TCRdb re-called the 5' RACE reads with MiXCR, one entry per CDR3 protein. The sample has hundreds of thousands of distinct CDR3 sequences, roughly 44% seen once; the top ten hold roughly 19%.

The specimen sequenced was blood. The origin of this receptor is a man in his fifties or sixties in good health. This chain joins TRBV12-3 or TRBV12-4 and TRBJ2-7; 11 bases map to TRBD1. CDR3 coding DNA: TGTGCCAGCAGTTCCCTTGGACAGGGGGCCCACGAGCAGTACTTC. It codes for CASSSLGQGAHEQYF.